This T cell receptor beta chain was recorded in a study of vaccination effects on CD4 cells after COVID-19. Study-level information: Researchers obtained post-vaccine samples at a median of 72 days past the second dose. Notes on the study in general: By a late point after vaccination, infection- and vaccine-induced clones had shrunk markedly through clonal contraction. Researchers report that only 1 of 255 vaccine-induced clones in healthy vaccinees cross-reacted with common cold coronaviruses.

Losses at the gene ends were 4 bases for V and 1 base for J; bases not matched to a gene: 15. Germline V gene sequence: CDR1 KGHSH, CDR2 LQKENI. The CDR3 sequence is 20 residues long. Profiled with immunoSEQ multiplex PCR; TCRdb holds only in-frame clones, not every one. The sample has about 24,000 clones; 77% are singletons. For this clone: Its specificity is unknown.

Within the ViraFEST assay, antigen-specific CD4+ T cells underwent expansion with viral peptide pools prior to sequencing. Scientists isolated CD4+ T cells after a roughly 9-day culture period ended. It was two doses of either the BNT162b2 or mRNA-1273 vaccine that participants received. Vaccine recipients had no previous SARS-CoV-2 infection; their nucleocapsid antibodies were negative. This receptor was obtained from a human donor who received a COVID-19 vaccine. The rearrangement joins TRBV18 to TRBJ2-2; 10 nucleotides align to TRBD2. The starting material was CD4+ T cells from PBMCs cultured with HCoV-NL63 spike peptides, obtained after COVID-19 vaccination. For the CDR3, the DNA is TGTGCCAGCTCACTTACACTGTTACCGGGACTAGCGAAGAACACCGGGGAGCTGTTTTTT. The encoded protein is CASSLTLLPGLAKNTGELFF.